This T cell receptor (beta chain) was retrieved from a study of blood T cell repertoires in COVID-19. Study-wide context: Collection of acute and convalescent COVID-19 samples took place in the United States, Italy and Spain. T cells, B-cell-depleted T cells, or PBMCs provided the cDNA or gDNA that served as material.

Authors' analysis steps: Cell counts per sample came from amplifying reference gene primers. Method: immunoSEQ multiplex PCR; TCRdb's copy keeps in-frame clones and lacks some. For V, J and clone size, that table is used; D and trimming come from the DNA. Of about 98,000 clones detected, about 90% appear once; the ten largest clones hold 4.5%. The receptor's source is a man in his 70s with acute or convalescent COVID-19. The sequencing sample was made of peripheral blood.

CDR3 region: CASSVAGSGEETQYF. The CDR3, as DNA: TGCGCCAGCAGCGTAGCAGGTAGCGGAGAAGAGACCCAGTACTTC. The genes are TRBV5-1 and TRBJ2-5; D might be TRBD2 (6 bases). V lost 4 bases and J 3 bases, leaving 16 bases between the germline ends. Germline CDR1 and CDR2: SGHRS and YFSETQ. The CDR3 contains 15 residues.